The T cell receptor (beta chain) under discussion was sequenced for a study of CD8 T cells in ankylosing spondylitis. Study results and limitations: The clones that were linked to disease were reported to be significantly enriched in matched synovial fluid samples from ankylosing spondylitis patients. Earlier studies detected some motif variants in reactive arthritis synovial fluid and blood. It appeared that ankylosing spondylitis blood was characterized by a TCR beta motif of under ten highly homologous variants.

The CDR3 loop spans 14 amino acids. Quantitative molecular-barcoded 5'-RACE generated the TCR beta libraries. TCRdb reprocessed the 5' RACE reads via MiXCR and lists one record per CDR3 protein. This sample has roughly 130,000 distinct CDR3 sequences; around 15% occur once, and the top ten carry about 2.7%. As to this clonotype: The antigen is not known.

The sample taken for sequencing was blood, either unsorted or a sorted T cell fraction (not recorded which). This chain links TRBV21-1 with TRBJ2-3; TRBD1, the table's D call, lacks a check against the DNA. TRBV21-1 is a pseudogene. The source is a female donor with ankylosing spondylitis or in good health (not recorded which). The CDR3 sequence: CASSKGQGMDTQYF. As DNA, the CDR3 is TGTGCCAGCAGCAAAGGACAGGGGATGGATACGCAGTATTTT.